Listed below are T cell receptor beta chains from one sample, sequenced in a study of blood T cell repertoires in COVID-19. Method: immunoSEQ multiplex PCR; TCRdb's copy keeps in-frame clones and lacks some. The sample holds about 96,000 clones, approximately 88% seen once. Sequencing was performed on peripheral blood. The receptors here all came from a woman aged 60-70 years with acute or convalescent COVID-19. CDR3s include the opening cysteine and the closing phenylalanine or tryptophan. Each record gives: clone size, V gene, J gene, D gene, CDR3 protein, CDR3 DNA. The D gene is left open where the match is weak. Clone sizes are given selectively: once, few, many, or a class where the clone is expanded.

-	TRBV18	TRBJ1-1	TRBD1	CASSPGTGDTEAFF	TGTGCCAGCTCACCTGGGACAGGGGACACTGAAGCTTTCTTT
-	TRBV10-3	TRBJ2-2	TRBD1	CAISDQQGANTGELFF	TGTGCCATCAGTGACCAACAGGGGGCGAACACCGGGGAGCTGTTTTTT
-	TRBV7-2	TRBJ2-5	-	CASSHDRYQETQYF	TGTGCCAGCAGCCATGACAGGTACCAAGAGACCCAGTACTTC
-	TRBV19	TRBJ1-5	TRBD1	CASSTSTGVNQPQHF	TGTGCCAGTAGTACCTCCACAGGGGTTAATCAGCCCCAGCATTTT
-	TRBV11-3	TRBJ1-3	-	CASSPASGGPGNTIYF	TGTGCCAGCAGCCCCGCTAGCGGAGGCCCTGGAAACACCATATATTTT
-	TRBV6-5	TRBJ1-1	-	CASSYWKGVGTEAFF	TGTGCCAGCAGTTACTGGAAGGGGGTAGGCACTGAAGCTTTCTTT
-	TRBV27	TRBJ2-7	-	CASSLFGGDEQYF	TGTGCCAGCAGTTTATTTGGGGGCGACGAGCAGTACTTC
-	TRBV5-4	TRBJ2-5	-	CASSLEVGSGETQYF	TGTGCCAGCAGCTTGGAGGTAGGGTCGGGGGAGACCCAGTACTTC
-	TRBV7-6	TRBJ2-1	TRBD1	CASSPRDRGMYNEQFF	TGTGCCAGCAGCCCGAGGGACAGGGGGATGTACAATGAGCAGTTCTTC
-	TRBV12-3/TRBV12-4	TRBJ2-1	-	CASSLERDEQFF	TGTGCCAGCAGTTTAGAGCGCGATGAGCAGTTCTTC
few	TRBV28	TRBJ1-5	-	CASSAYSGNQPQHF	TGTGCCAGCAGTGCCTACAGTGGCAATCAGCCCCAGCATTTT
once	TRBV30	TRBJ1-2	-	CAWSTLGGMYGYTF	TGTGCCTGGAGTACCCTAGGGGGTATGTATGGCTACACCTTC
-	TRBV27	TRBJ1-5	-	CASRRVGSQPQHF	TGTGCCAGCAGAAGGGTTGGGAGTCAGCCCCAGCATTTT
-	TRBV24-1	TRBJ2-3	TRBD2	CATSDSGGGFQGDTQYF	TGTGCCACCAGTGATTCCGGGGGGGGGTTTCAGGGCGATACGCAGTATTTT
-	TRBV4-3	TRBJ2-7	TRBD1	CASSHKDRVYSYEQYF	TGCGCCAGCAGCCACAAAGACAGGGTCTACTCCTACGAGCAGTACTTC
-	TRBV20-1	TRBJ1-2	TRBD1	CRGQGSGGYTF	TGCAGAGGACAGGGATCCGGTGGCTACACCTTC
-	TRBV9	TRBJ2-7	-	CASSRDQGGRVGEQYF	TGTGCCAGCAGCAGAGACCAAGGGGGTCGGGTGGGCGAGCAGTACTTC
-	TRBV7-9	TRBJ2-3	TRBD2	CASSSGLVTDTQYF	TGTGCCAGCAGTTCGGGACTAGTCACAGATACGCAGTATTTT
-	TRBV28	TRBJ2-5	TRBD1	CASSSGQAQETQYF	TGTGCCAGCAGTTCGGGACAGGCCCAAGAGACCCAGTACTTC
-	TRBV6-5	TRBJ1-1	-	CASSQRQATEAFF	TGTGCCAGCAGCCAAAGACAGGCCACTGAAGCTTTCTTT
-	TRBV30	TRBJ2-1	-	CAWSRTVQRGNEQFF	TGTGCCTGGAGTCGGACAGTCCAAAGGGGGAATGAGCAGTTCTTC
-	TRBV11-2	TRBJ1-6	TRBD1	CASRRDSLDSPLHF	TGTGCCAGCAGACGGGACAGCTTAGATTCACCCCTCCACTTT
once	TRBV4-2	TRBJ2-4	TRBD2	CASSQLTGTSGGASKNIQYF	TGTGCCAGCAGCCAACTGACCGGGACTAGCGGGGGGGCGAGCAAAAACATTCAGTACTTC
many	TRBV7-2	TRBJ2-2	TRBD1	CASSLVGQGDTGELFF	TGTGCCAGCAGCTTAGTGGGACAGGGGGACACCGGGGAGCTGTTTTTT
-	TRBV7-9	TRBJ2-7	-	CASSLDPGRVSGEQYF	TGTGCCAGCAGCTTAGACCCCGGCAGGGTTTCTGGTGAGCAGTACTTC
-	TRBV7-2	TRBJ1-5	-	CASSLATGRWQPQHF	TGTGCCAGCAGCTTAGCTACGGGAAGATGGCAGCCCCAGCATTTT
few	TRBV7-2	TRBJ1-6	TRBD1	CASSSGTGGRSPLHF	TGTGCCAGCAGCTCCGGGACAGGGGGCAGGTCACCCCTCCACTTT
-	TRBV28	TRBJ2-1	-	CASAGTPGHEQFF	TGTGCCAGCGCCGGGACTCCCGGACATGAGCAGTTCTTC
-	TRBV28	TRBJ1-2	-	CATAGGGLNYGYTF	TGTGCCACCGCGGGGGGAGGACTTAACTATGGCTACACCTTC
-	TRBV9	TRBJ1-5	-	CASSVDGSNQPQHF	TGTGCCAGCAGCGTAGACGGGAGCAATCAGCCCCAGCATTTT
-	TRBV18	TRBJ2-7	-	CASSQGTYEQYF	TGTGCCAGCTCACAGGGGACCTACGAGCAGTACTTC
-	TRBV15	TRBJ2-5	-	CATSRGTNQETQYF	TGTGCCACCAGCAGAGGGACTAACCAAGAGACCCAGTACTTC
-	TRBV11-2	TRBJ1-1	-	CASSSWRVFGENTEAFF	TGTGCCAGCAGCTCATGGAGGGTTTTTGGTGAGAACACTGAAGCTTTCTTT
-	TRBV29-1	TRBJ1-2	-	CSVERTVYGYTF	TGCAGCGTTGAGAGGACAGTCTATGGCTACACCTTC
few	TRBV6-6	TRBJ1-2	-	CASSPGQSNYGYTF	TGTGCCAGCAGTCCAGGACAGAGTAACTATGGCTACACCTTC
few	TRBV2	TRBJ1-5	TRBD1	CASSERTGAGGSNQPQHF	TGTGCCAGCAGTGAACGGACAGGGGCGGGAGGTAGCAATCAGCCCCAGCATTTT
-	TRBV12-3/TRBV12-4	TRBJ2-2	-	CASSLAGDGELFF	TGTGCCAGCAGTTTAGCGGGCGACGGGGAGCTGTTTTTT
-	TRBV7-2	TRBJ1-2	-	CASSTRAGGYTF	TGTGCCAGCAGCACTCGGGCGGGCGGCTACACCTTC
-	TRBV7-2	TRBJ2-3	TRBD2	CASSLGTSGKSTDTQYF	TGTGCCAGCAGCTTAGGGACTAGCGGAAAGAGCACAGATACGCAGTATTTT
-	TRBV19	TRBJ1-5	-	CASSLGQGRNQPQHF	TGTGCCAGTAGTTTAGGTCAGGGTCGAAATCAGCCCCAGCATTTT
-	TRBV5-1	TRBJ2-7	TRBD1	CASSLDRHSYEQYF	TGCGCCAGCAGTCTGGACAGGCACTCCTACGAGCAGTACTTC
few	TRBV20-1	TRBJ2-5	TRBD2	CSASGTTHETQYF	TGCAGTGCTAGTGGGACTACTCACGAGACCCAGTACTTC
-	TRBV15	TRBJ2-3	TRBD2	CATSGLAGAVTDTQYF	TGTGCCACCAGCGGTTTAGCGGGGGCCGTCACAGATACGCAGTATTTT
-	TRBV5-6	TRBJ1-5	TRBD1	CASSSQGNSNQPQHF	TGTGCCAGCAGCTCACAGGGGAATAGCAATCAGCCCCAGCATTTT
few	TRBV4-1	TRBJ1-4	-	CASSLPRGTLNEKLFF	TGCGCCAGCAGCCTCCCAAGGGGGACCCTTAATGAAAAACTGTTTTTT
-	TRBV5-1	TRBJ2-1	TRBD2	CASSLSTSGGYNEQFF	TGCGCCAGCAGCTTGTCCACCAGCGGGGGGTACAATGAGCAGTTCTTC
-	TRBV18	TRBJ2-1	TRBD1	CASSAGQGSRVFGEQFF	TGTGCCAGCTCAGCGGGACAGGGGTCACGGGTCTTCGGTGAGCAGTTCTTC
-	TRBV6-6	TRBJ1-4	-	CASSGQNLYEKLFF	TGTGCCAGCAGCGGACAGAACCTGTATGAAAAACTGTTTTTT
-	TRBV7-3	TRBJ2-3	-	CASSPGPGEDTQYF	TGTGCCAGCAGCCCGGGGCCGGGAGAGGATACGCAGTATTTT
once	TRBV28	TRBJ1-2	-	CASLQGFRDYGYTF	TGTGCCAGCTTACAGGGATTTCGTGACTATGGCTACACCTTC
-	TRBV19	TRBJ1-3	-	CASREGSSGNTIYF	TGTGCCAGTAGGGAAGGGAGCTCTGGAAACACCATATATTTT